Below are 9 T cell receptor beta chains sequenced from a single sample in a study of radiation and T cells in renal cell carcinoma. Stated time point: blood 2 weeks post-SBRT. Treatment of the sample: 15 Gy SBRT to primary tumor, nephrectomy 4 weeks later. Generated by immunoSEQ multiplex PCR, the TCRdb table keeps only in-frame clones and is missing some. The sample carries 150,000 to 190,000 clones, roughly 89% recorded once. The sample in question was blood, obtained from a patient whose treatment included radiotherapy and nephrectomy. Every receptor here comes from a woman in her forties or fifties with renal cell carcinoma.

This clone came up once. The rearrangement uses TRBV10-1 and TRBJ1-6, with D maybe TRBD1 (5 bases). Germline V gene sequence: CDR1 WNHNN, CDR2 SYGVQD (reference sequence). The V gene lost 7 bases and the J gene lost 4 bases, with 11 bases spanning the gap. This CDR3 is 14 amino acids long. CDR3 protein: CASTQGPYNSPLHF. DNA of the CDR3: TGCGCCAGCACTCAGGGTCCTTATAATTCACCCCTCCACTTT.

The chain combines TRBV2 with TRBJ2-5; 7 bases match TRBD1. The germline gives CDR1 SNHLY, CDR2 FYNNEI. V trimming: 8 bases; J trimming: 3 bases; junction bases outside the gene matches: 6. This CDR3 is built from 13 residues. In DNA form, the CDR3 reads TGTGCCAGCGGTTTCCAGGGGGAAGAGACCCAGTACTTC. Translated, it gives CASGFQGEETQYF.

This clone showed up just once. This chain joins TRBV28 and TRBJ1-2; the match to TRBD1 covers 7 bases. The germline V gene has CDR1 MDHEN and CDR2 SYDVKM. V dropped 4 bases and J dropped 7; count of bases not matched to a gene: 3. This CDR3 region has 12 residues. CDR3: CASSSQGFGYTF. In nucleotides, the CDR3 is TGTGCCAGCAGTTCACAGGGGTTTGGCTACACCTTC.

This clone was counted between two and nine times. This sequence joins TRBV9 and TRBJ1-2, with a weak D call TRBD1 (6 bases). CDR1 SGDLS and CDR2 YYNGEE come from the germline V gene. The CDR3 has 15 amino acids. Trimming left V 0 bases short and J 5 bases short, with 14 bases between. The CDR3 loop is CASSVAGVRGYGYTF. In DNA form, the CDR3 reads TGTGCCAGCAGCGTAGCAGGGGTTAGGGGGTATGGCTACACCTTC.

This sequence joins TRBV7-3 and TRBJ2-5; 8 bases map to TRBD1. The CDR3 has 13 amino acids. The germline gives CDR1 SGHTA, CDR2 FQGTGA. J was trimmed by 5 bases and V by 5 bases; bases with no gene match: 4. The CDR3 spells CASSVDRAETQYF. CDR3 in DNA: TGTGCCAGCAGCGTGGACAGGGCGGAGACCCAGTACTTC.

This sequence joins TRBV30 and TRBJ2-2; 8 bases line up with TRBD2. CDR1 is GTSNPN and CDR2 is SVGIG in the germline V gene (reference sequence). The CDR3 runs to 14 residues. Germline trimming cut 3 bases from V and 7 bases from J; bases unmatched to any gene: 7. CDR3 sequence: CAWRRAGGIGELFF. The CDR3, as DNA: TGTGCCTGGAGAAGGGCGGGGGGCATCGGGGAGCTGTTTTTT.

This clone appeared once. The chain links TRBV18 to TRBJ2-7, with 7 bases aligning to TRBD1. CDR3 size: 15 residues. V gave up 2 bases and J gave up 6 bases; unmatched junction bases: 10. Germline-derived CDR1 and CDR2 are KGHSH and LQKENI. The CDR3 is CASSPRQGTPLEQYF. The CDR3, as DNA: TGTGCCAGCTCACCAAGACAGGGTACCCCTCTCGAGCAGTACTTC.

This chain links TRBV7-8 with TRBJ1-2; 8 bases are shared with TRBD1. V trimming: 4 bases; J trimming: 6 bases; junction bases outside the gene matches: 4. Germline V gene data show CDR1 as SGHVS and CDR2 as FQNEAQ. CDR3 length: 13 residues. CDR3 nucleotide sequence: TGTGCCAGCAGCTGGACAGGGTCAAATGGCTACACCTTC. As protein: CASSWTGSNGYTF.

The chain links TRBV5-1 to TRBJ1-4, with unresolved D. Trimming removed 0 bases at V and 8 bases at J, with 17 bases between. Germline CDR1 is SGHRS and CDR2 is YFSETQ. The CDR3 is made up of 16 amino acids. The CDR3 sequence: CASSLGLGGRSEKLFF. The CDR3 DNA is TGCGCCAGCAGCTTGGGATTGGGAGGGCGGAGCGAAAAACTGTTTTTT.